Listed here are 22 T cell receptor beta chains from one sample, sequenced in a study of human T cells and chemical hapten exposure. Time point defined: patch test 3, about 24 weeks after DPC sensitization. Regarding treatment: therapeutic diphenylcyclopropenone sensitization with weekly scalp DPC. TCRdb used MiXCR to reprocess the RACE reads, holding one entry per CDR3 protein. The sample yields roughly 84,000 distinct CDR3 sequences, about a tenth seen once. The input for sequencing was whole blood, taken in connection with sensitization to the hapten diphenylcyclopropenone (DPC). The receptors were gathered from a woman aged 50 to 60 with alopecia areata. Some clones in this sample may be carry-over from other donors' samples.

This clonotype was found many times. The chain employs TRBV6-1 and TRBJ2-4; D is undetermined. CDR3 size: 15 residues. Trimming cost V 3 bases and J 0 bases, with 9 bases left between them. Germline V lookup: CDR1 MNHNS, CDR2 SASEGT. The CDR3: CASSDIPLAKNIQYF. CDR3 nucleotides: TGTGCCAGCAGTGACATTCCCTTAGCCAAAAACATTCAGTACTTC.

This clonotype showed up many times. The CDR3, as DNA: TGCAGTGCCCTGACCATCGGCTCCTACGAGCAGTACTTC. As protein: CSALTIGSYEQYF. The chain combines TRBV20-1 with TRBJ2-7; D remains unclear. Trimming shortened V by 6 bases and J by 0 bases, and 12 bases separated the two germline ends. Germline V gene sequence: CDR1 DFQATT, CDR2 SNEGSKA (reference sequence). This CDR3 is built from 13 residues.

Only a few counts were recorded for this clonotype. The V and J genes are TRBV11-2 and TRBJ2-2; a weak D match, TRBD1 (5 bases). The CDR3 consists of 15 residues. V lost 5 bases and J 4 bases, leaving 14 bases between the germline ends. The germline CDR1 and CDR2 sequences are SGHAT and FQNNGV. The CDR3 loop is CASSPWGYSTGELFF. The CDR3 DNA is TGTGCCAGCAGCCCTTGGGGCTACAGCACCGGGGAGCTGTTTTTT.

This chain joins TRBV11-2 and TRBJ2-7; TRBD1 matches 10 bases. V gave up 5 bases and J gave up 4 bases; unmatched junction bases: 8. Germline CDR1 reads SGHAT; CDR2 reads FQNNGV. The CDR3 spans 15 residues. The CDR3 coding sequence is TGTGCCAGCAGCCATCTGGACAGGGGGGGATACGAGCAGTACTTC. It encodes CASSHLDRGGYEQYF.

This clonotype was seen only a few times. The gene calls are TRBV7-6 and TRBJ2-2, with a tentative D call TRBD2 (7 bases). Germline CDR1 is SGHVS and CDR2 is FNYEAQ. The CDR3 length is 17 residues. Trimming took 3 bases from V and 3 from J, leaving 17 bases between them. The CDR3 DNA sequence: TGTGCCAGCAGCTTTCCCCGGGGGGCTCGGGACACCGGGGAGCTGTTTTTT. The encoded protein is CASSFPRGARDTGELFF.

The chain couples TRBV6-2 or TRBV6-3 to TRBJ2-7; possibly TRBD1 or TRBD2 for D (6 bases each). Trimming removed 7 bases from V and 5 bases from J, with 21 bases in between. Germline V gives CDR1 MNHEY, CDR2 SVGEGT. The CDR3 runs 15 residues. The CDR3 DNA reads as TGTGCCAGCATCCCTGGTTGGACCGGGGGCCACGAGCAGTACTTC. This sequence encodes CASIPGWTGGHEQYF.

The chain has TRBV6-1 and TRBJ2-3; unclear D gene. CDR1 is MNHNS and CDR2 is SASEGT in the germline V gene. The ends were cut back, 2 bases at V and 0 bases at J, with 12 bases in the middle. This CDR3 has 16 amino acids. This chain's CDR3 is CASSEPAGPSTDTQYF. The CDR3 nucleotides read TGTGCCAGCAGTGAACCGGCCGGACCAAGCACAGATACGCAGTATTTT.

This clonotype was seen ten or more times. Written as DNA, the CDR3 is TGTGCCAGCAGCGTAACCGGGACTAGTAAGGAGACCCAGTACTTC. Its protein is CASSVTGTSKETQYF. The rearrangement links TRBV9 to TRBJ2-5; 8 bases agree with TRBD2. The CDR3 spans 15 residues. V gave up 1 base and J gave up 5 bases; unmatched junction bases: 7. Germline V CDR1 and CDR2: SGDLS, YYNGEE.

For this clonotype: A much more abundant neighbour one base away suggests this may be a read error. The J gene is TRBJ1-3, the V gene TRBV20-1; D remains unclear. Germline lookup yields CDR1 DFQATT and CDR2 SNEGSKA (reference sequence). The CDR3 contains 13 residues. CDR3 nucleotides: TGCAGTGCGGACGGCATCTCTGGAAACACCAAATATTTT. It specifies CSADGISGNTKYF.

Ten or more counts support this clonotype. This chain uses TRBV9 with TRBJ2-1; 16 bases are shared with TRBD2. Germline V gives CDR1 SGDLS, CDR2 YYNGEE. V shed 5 bases and J 6 bases; nucleotides not matched to a gene: 8. This CDR3 spans 17 amino acids. CDR3 nucleotide sequence: TGTGCCAGCAGTGGGACTAGCGGGAGGGCCTACTTCAATGAGCAGTTCTTC. It encodes CASSGTSGRAYFNEQFF.

This clonotype appeared many times. This chain links TRBV11-2 with TRBJ2-3, with 10 bases matching TRBD2. J lost 4 bases, V lost 3 bases, and 4 bases had no gene match. CDR1 is SGHAT and CDR2 is FQNNGV in the germline V gene. The length of the CDR3 is 15 residues. The CDR3 protein is CASSLVAGGPDTQYF. CDR3 bases: TGTGCCAGCAGCTTGGTAGCGGGAGGTCCAGATACGCAGTATTTT.

This clonotype came up a few times. This chain joins TRBV19 and TRBJ2-5, with D hard to call. Germline CDR1 is LNHDA and CDR2 is SQIVND (reference sequence). The CDR3 loop spans 14 amino acids. Trimming took off 1 base at V and 5 bases at J, with 11 bases between the two ends. The CDR3 sequence is CASSIGPSRETQYF. The CDR3 DNA reads as TGTGCCAGTAGTATAGGGCCCTCCAGGGAGACCCAGTACTTC.

This clonotype has ten or more counts. This sequence joins TRBV9 and TRBJ2-3; D perhaps matches TRBD1 (6 bases). Germline CDR1 and CDR2: SGDLS and YYNGEE. The CDR3 totals 17 residues. V gave up 0 bases and J gave up 0 bases, with 14 bases separating them. The CDR3 loop is CASSVAAGAPSTDTQYF. The CDR3 region has the DNA TGTGCCAGCAGCGTAGCGGCAGGGGCCCCTAGCACAGATACGCAGTATTTT.

This clonotype was observed a few times. This chain links TRBV28 with TRBJ1-4; a possible D gene is TRBD1 (5 bases). Germline CDR1 is MDHEN and CDR2 is SYDVKM. V was cut by 6 bases and J by 6 bases, with 23 bases left in between. This CDR3 is built from 17 residues. The CDR3 spells CASRPLWRGPKDEKLFF. In DNA form, the CDR3 reads TGTGCCAGCAGACCCCTTTGGAGGGGTCCTAAGGATGAAAAACTGTTTTTT. Complete variable domain (other parts from reference TRBV28 and TRBJ1-4): DVKVTQSSRYLVKRTGEKVFLECVQDMDHENMFWYRQDPGLGLRLIYFSYDVKMKEKGDIPEGYSVSREKKERFSLILESASTNQTSMYLCASRPLWRGPKDEKLFFGSGTQLSVL.

This clonotype was detected many times. This chain links TRBV29-1 with TRBJ2-2; D ambiguous. The V end was cut by 7 bases, the J end by 5 bases, with 8 bases between. This CDR3 contains 11 residues. CDR1 and CDR2 (germline): SQVTM, ANQGSEA. The CDR3 DNA follows: TGCAGCGCCCTCCAGACCGGGGAGCTGTTTTTT. Residues: CSALQTGELFF.

This clonotype was observed a handful of times. V usage is TRBV20-1 and J usage is TRBJ2-1; D gene ambiguous. This CDR3 has 12 amino acids. Trimming removed 2 bases from V and 4 bases from J, with 6 bases in between. The V gene's germline CDR1 is DFQATT and CDR2 SNEGSKA (reference sequence). CDR3 in amino acids: CSARTFYNEQFF. CDR3 DNA sequence: TGCAGTGCTAGAACTTTTTACAATGAGCAGTTCTTC.

Ten or more counts support this clonotype. The chain is built from TRBV2 and TRBJ2-1; tentative D call: TRBD2 (5 bases). Looked up from germline, CDR1 is SNHLY and CDR2 is FYNNEI. The length of the CDR3 is 14 residues. The germline V and J ends were trimmed by 3 bases and 4 bases, with 10 bases remaining between them. The CDR3 region has the DNA TGTGCCAGCAGTGAGAGGGAGAGTTACAATGAGCAGTTCTTC. It is translated as CASSERESYNEQFF.

This rearrangement joins TRBV4-2 to TRBJ1-2; no reliable D call. In germline, CDR1 is LGHNA, CDR2 YNFKEQ. The CDR3 sequence is 14 residues long. Trimming removed 1 base at V and 3 bases at J, with 9 bases between. The CDR3 spells CASSQAPKDYGYTF. CDR3 sequence (DNA): TGTGCCAGCAGCCAAGCCCCGAAGGACTATGGCTACACCTTC.

The CDR3 DNA sequence: TGTGCCAGCAGTTTTCTTGGTGAAGCTTTCTTT. Its translation: CASSFLGEAFF. The chain employs TRBV28 and TRBJ1-1; D is unresolved. With 3 bases removed from V and 7 bases from J, the gap between germline ends came to 6 bases. The CDR3 is 11 amino acids. Germline loops: CDR1 MDHEN, CDR2 SYDVKM.

This clonotype was detected only a few times. The chain uses TRBV6-4 and TRBJ1-1; no firm D call. The V end was cut by 4 bases, the J end by 4 bases, with 10 bases between. CDR1 is MRHNA, CDR2 SNTAGT, per germline. The CDR3 covers 13 residues. The DNA for the CDR3 is TGTGCCAGCAGTGGGGGAGGTGGCACTGAAGCTTTCTTT. It specifies CASSGGGGTEAFF.

This clonotype was seen many times. V is TRBV28 and J is TRBJ2-5; D gene ambiguous. Per the germline V gene, CDR1 is MDHEN and CDR2 is SYDVKM. This CDR3 is built from 14 residues. Trimming pared 6 bases from V and 3 bases from J, leaving 14 bases between. The CDR3 protein is CASSPSLGKETQYF. CDR3 nucleotide sequence: TGTGCCAGCAGCCCCTCCTTGGGTAAAGAGACCCAGTACTTC. The full variable domain, with the rest looked up from reference TRBV28 and TRBJ2-5, is DVKVTQSSRYLVKRTGEKVFLECVQDMDHENMFWYRQDPGLGLRLIYFSYDVKMKEKGDIPEGYSVSREKKERFSLILESASTNQTSMYLCASSPSLGKETQYFGPGTRLLVL.

This clonotype was counted many times. This rearrangement joins TRBV12-5 to TRBJ2-1, with D perhaps TRBD2 (6 bases). The CDR3 totals 18 residues. V dropped 0 bases and J dropped 4 bases, with 19 bases sitting between them. The germline V gene has CDR1 LGHNT and CDR2 FRNRAP. Written as DNA, the CDR3 is TGTGCTAGTGGTTTGGTAGAGGGAGGTCTAGCGTCGTACAATGAGCAGTTCTTC. It is translated as CASGLVEGGLASYNEQFF.